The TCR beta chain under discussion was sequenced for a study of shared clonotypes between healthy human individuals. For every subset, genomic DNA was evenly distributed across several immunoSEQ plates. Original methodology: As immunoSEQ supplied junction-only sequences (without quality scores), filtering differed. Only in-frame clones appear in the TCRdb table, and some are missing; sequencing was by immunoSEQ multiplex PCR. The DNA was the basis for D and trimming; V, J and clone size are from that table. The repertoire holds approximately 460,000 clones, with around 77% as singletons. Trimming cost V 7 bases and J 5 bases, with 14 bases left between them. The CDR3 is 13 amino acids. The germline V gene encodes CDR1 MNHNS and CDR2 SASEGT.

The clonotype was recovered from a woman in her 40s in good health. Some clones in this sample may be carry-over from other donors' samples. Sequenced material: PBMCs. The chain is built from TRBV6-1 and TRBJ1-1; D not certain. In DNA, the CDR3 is TGTGCCAGCACCCTATCGGTTAGAACTGAAGCTTTCTTT. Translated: CASTLSVRTEAFF.